This T cell receptor beta chain stems from a study of neoadjuvant anti-PD-1 for oral cavity cancer. Study at large: Patients without progression got a fourth dose around day 43.

With 1 base removed from V and 6 bases from J, the gap between germline ends came to 10 bases. The germline V gene has CDR1 SEHNR and CDR2 FQNEAQ (reference sequence). The length of the CDR3 is 14 residues. PBMC libraries mostly used roughly 500 ng of input genomic DNA, with six replicates per sample. Assay: immunoSEQ multiplex PCR; the TCRdb copy retains only in-frame clones and omits some. The sample lists about 15,000 clones, 60% to 70% seen once, with approximately 2.1% in the top ten. The input for sequencing was PBMCs, taken before nivolumab (anti-PD-1) treatment. The sequence derives from a person aged 40-85 years with oral cavity squamous cell carcinoma. This chain links TRBV7-9 with TRBJ1-5, with a tentative D call TRBD1 (6 bases). The CDR3 sequence is CASSLDRASQPQHF. The CDR3 bases are TGTGCCAGCAGCTTAGACAGGGCCTCTCAGCCCCAGCATTTT.